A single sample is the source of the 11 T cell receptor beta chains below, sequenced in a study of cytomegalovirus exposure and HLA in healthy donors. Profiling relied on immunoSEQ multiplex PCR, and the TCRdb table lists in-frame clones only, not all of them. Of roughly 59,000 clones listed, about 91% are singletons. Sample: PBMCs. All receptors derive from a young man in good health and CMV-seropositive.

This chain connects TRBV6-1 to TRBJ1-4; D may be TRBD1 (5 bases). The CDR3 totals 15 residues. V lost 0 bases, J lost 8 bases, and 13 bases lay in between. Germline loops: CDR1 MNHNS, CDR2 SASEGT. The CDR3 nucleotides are TGTGCCAGCAGTGAAGCGGTAGGGGCCGGGGAAAAACTGTTTTTT. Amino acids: CASSEAVGAGEKLFF.

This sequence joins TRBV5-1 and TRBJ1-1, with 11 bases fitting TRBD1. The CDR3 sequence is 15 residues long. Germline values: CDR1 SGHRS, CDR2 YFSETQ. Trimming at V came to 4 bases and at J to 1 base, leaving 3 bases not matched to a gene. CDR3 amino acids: CASSVGQGANTEAFF. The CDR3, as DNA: TGCGCCAGCAGCGTCGGACAGGGGGCGAACACTGAAGCTTTCTTT.

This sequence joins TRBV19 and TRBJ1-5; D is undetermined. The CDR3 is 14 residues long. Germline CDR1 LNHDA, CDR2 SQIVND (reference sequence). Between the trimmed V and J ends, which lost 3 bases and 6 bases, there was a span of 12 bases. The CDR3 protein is CASSIESPGQPQHF. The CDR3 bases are TGTGCCAGTAGTATTGAAAGTCCAGGTCAGCCCCAGCATTTT.

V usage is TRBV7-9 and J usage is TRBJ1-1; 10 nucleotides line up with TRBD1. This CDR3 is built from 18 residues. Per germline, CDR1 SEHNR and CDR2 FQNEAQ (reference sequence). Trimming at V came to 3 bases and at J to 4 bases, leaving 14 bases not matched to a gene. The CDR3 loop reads CASSFLHPGQGWSTEAFF. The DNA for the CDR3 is TGTGCCAGCAGCTTTCTCCATCCGGGACAGGGGTGGAGCACTGAAGCTTTCTTT.

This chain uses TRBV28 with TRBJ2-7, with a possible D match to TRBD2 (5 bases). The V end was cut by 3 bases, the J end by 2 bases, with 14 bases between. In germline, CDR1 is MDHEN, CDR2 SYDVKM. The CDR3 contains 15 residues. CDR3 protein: CASSFLRYGAYEQYF. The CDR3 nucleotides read TGTGCCAGCAGTTTCTTGCGGTACGGGGCCTACGAGCAGTACTTC.

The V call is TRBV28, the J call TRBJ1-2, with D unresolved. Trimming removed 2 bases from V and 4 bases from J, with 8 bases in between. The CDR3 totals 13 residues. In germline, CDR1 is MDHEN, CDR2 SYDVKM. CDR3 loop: CASSLLPLYGYTF. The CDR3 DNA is TGTGCCAGCAGTTTACTACCCCTCTATGGCTACACCTTC.

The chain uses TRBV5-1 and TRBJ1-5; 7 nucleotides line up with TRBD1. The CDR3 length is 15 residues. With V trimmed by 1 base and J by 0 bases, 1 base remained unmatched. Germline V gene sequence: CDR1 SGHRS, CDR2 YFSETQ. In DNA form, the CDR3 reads TGCGCCAGCAGCTTGACAGGGGATAGCAATCAGCCCCAGCATTTT. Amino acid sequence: CASSLTGDSNQPQHF.

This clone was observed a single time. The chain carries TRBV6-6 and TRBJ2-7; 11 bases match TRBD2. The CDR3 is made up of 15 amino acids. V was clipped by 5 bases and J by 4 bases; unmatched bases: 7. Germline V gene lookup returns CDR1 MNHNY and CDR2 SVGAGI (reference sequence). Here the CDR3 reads CASSRLAGGPYEQYF. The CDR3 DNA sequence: TGTGCCAGCAGTCGTCTAGCGGGAGGACCTTACGAGCAGTACTTC.

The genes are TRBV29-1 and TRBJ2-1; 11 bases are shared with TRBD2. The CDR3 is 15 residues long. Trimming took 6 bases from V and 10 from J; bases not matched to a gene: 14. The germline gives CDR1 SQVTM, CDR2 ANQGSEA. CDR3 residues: CSVLLTLAGGSEQFF. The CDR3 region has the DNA TGCAGCGTCCTACTCACTTTAGCGGGAGGGAGCGAGCAGTTCTTC.

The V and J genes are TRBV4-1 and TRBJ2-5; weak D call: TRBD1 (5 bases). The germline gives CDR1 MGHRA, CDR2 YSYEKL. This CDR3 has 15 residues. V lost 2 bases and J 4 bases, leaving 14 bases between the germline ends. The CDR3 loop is CASSQRPAGLETQYF. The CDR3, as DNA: TGCGCCAGCAGCCAACGACCCGCAGGGTTAGAGACCCAGTACTTC.

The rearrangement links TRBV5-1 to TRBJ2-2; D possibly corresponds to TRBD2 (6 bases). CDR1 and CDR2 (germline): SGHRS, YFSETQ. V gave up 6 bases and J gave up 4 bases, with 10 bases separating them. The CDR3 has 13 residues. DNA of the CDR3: TGCGCCAGCACATGGGAGGTCACCGGGGAGCTGTTTTTT. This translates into CASTWEVTGELFF.